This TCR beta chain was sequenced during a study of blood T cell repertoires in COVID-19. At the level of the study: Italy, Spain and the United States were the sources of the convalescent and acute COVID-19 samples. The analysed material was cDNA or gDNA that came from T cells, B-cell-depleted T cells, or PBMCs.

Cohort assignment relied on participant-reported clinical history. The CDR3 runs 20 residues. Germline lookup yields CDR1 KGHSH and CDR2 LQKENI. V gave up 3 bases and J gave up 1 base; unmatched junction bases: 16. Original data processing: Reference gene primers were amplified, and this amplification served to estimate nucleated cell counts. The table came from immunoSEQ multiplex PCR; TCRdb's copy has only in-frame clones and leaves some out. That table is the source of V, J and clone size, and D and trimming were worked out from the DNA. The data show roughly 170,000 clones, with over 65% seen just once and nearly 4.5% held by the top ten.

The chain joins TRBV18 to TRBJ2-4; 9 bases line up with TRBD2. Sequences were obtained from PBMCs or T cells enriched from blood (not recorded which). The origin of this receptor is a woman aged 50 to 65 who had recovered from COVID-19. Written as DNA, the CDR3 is TGTGCCAGCTCACCGGAGATGGGGCTAGCGGGGCCCCCGGCCAAAAACATTCAGTACTTC. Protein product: CASSPEMGLAGPPAKNIQYF.